This TCR beta chain is from a study of blood T cell repertoires in COVID-19. Notes on this clone: Other DNA sequences of this sample code for an identical CDR3.

Per the germline V gene, CDR1 is LGHNA and CDR2 is YNFKEQ. The junction had 6 bases not matched to a gene; V was cut back by 4 bases and J by 1 base. The CDR3 extends over 18 amino acids. Clones were read by immunoSEQ multiplex PCR, and TCRdb kept only the in-frame ones, dropping some. The data contain over 65,000 clones, 86% of them singletons. The material sequenced was peripheral blood. V is TRBV4-2 and J is TRBJ2-3, with TRBD2 matching over 15 bases. The clonotype comes from a young man with acute or convalescent COVID-19. The CDR3 protein is CASSPGLAGGPGTDTQYF. The CDR3, as DNA: TGTGCCAGCAGCCCTGGACTAGCGGGAGGGCCGGGCACAGATACGCAGTATTTT.